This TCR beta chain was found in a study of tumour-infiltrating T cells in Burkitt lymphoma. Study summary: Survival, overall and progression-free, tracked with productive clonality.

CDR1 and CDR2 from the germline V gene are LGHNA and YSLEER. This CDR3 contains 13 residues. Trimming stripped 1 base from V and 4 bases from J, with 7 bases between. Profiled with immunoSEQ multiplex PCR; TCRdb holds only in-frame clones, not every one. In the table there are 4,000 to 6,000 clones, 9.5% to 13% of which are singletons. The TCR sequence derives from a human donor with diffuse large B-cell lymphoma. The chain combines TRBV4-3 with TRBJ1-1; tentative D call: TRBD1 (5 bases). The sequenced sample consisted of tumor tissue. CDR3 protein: CASSQVGGTEAFF. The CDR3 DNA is TGCGCCAGCAGCCAAGTTGGGGGCACTGAAGCTTTCTTT.